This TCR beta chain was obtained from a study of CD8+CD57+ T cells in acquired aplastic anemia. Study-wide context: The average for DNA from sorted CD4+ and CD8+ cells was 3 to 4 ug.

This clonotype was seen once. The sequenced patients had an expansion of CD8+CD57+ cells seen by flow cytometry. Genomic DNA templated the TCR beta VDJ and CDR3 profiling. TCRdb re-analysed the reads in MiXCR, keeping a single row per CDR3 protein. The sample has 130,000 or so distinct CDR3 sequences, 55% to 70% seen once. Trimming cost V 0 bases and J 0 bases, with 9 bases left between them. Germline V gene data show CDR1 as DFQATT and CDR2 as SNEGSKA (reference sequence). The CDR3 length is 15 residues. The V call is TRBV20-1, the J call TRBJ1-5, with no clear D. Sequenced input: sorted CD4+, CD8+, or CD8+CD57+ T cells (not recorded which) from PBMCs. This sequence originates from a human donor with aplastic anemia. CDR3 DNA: TGCAGTGCTAGAGAGCGAACCTATAGCAATCAGCCCCAGCATTTT. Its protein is CSARERTYSNQPQHF.